The 29 T cell receptor beta chains below all came from one sample that was sequenced in a study of cytomegalovirus exposure and HLA in healthy donors. Vbeta (60) and Jbeta (13) primers were used in the PCR. Sequencing used immunoSEQ multiplex PCR; TCRdb keeps in-frame clones, though not all of them. Among about 150,000 clones listed, less than 90% were seen once. Sequencing used PBMCs. The receptors derive from a boy between 2 and 15 years old in good health and CMV-seronegative.

V and J are TRBV5-4 and TRBJ1-4; possibly TRBD1 for D (6 bases). V was trimmed by 3 bases and J by 5 bases, leaving 20 bases between them. Germline values: CDR1 SGHNT, CDR2 YYREEE (reference sequence). This CDR3 has 17 residues. The CDR3 coding sequence is TGTGCCAGCAGCTCAAAAAAACAGACAGGTCACAATGAAAAACTGTTTTTT. Amino acids: CASSSKKQTGHNEKLFF.

The V call is TRBV20-1, the J call TRBJ2-5, with unresolved D. This CDR3 is built from 11 residues. Looked up from germline, CDR1 is DFQATT and CDR2 is SNEGSKA (reference sequence). Trimming removed 8 bases from V and 1 base from J, with 8 bases in between. CDR3 DNA sequence: TGCAGTAGACTCGCCCAAGAGACCCAGTACTTC. Amino acid sequence: CSRLAQETQYF.

This chain joins TRBV5-1 and TRBJ2-7; 10 bases agree with TRBD2. Germline CDR1 reads SGHRS; CDR2 reads YFSETQ. This CDR3 spans 14 amino acids. V gave up 1 base and J gave up 5 bases; unmatched junction bases: 3. CDR3 loop: CASSLSGGVNEQYF. CDR3 nucleotides: TGCGCCAGCAGCTTGAGCGGGGGGGTCAACGAGCAGTACTTC.

This chain connects TRBV4-2 to TRBJ2-5; D is possibly TRBD1 (7 bases). The CDR3 spans 15 residues. In germline, CDR1 is LGHNA, CDR2 YNFKEQ. Trimming stripped 2 bases from V and 3 bases from J, with 13 bases between. The CDR3 region is CASSQFVRGEETQYF. DNA of the CDR3: TGTGCCAGCAGCCAATTTGTCAGGGGGGAAGAGACCCAGTACTTC.

This clone was seen a single time. The chain recombines TRBV10-3 with TRBJ1-1; possible D gene TRBD1, 6 bases. This CDR3 has 13 amino acids. Germline CDR1 reads ENHRY; CDR2 reads SYGVKD. V was shortened by 7 bases and J by 7 bases, with 16 bases between the two germline ends. CDR3 sequence reads: CAITVTGSGEAFF. DNA for the CDR3: TGTGCCATCACTGTCACAGGGAGTGGTGAAGCTTTCTTT.

In this sample, this clone turned up a few times. The chain joins TRBV4-1 to TRBJ2-7; the match to TRBD1 covers 7 bases. CDR1 and CDR2 (germline): MGHRA, YSYEKL. The CDR3 totals 16 residues. V trimming: 3 bases; J trimming: 1 base; junction bases outside the gene matches: 9. Here the CDR3 reads CASSHFGTAESYEQYF. For the CDR3, the DNA is TGCGCCAGCAGCCATTTTGGGACAGCTGAATCCTACGAGCAGTACTTC.

The CDR3 region has the DNA TGTGCCAGCAGTGAAAGGGTTTTATGGGGCGAAGCTTTCTTT. Translating it yields CASSERVLWGEAFF. This sequence joins TRBV2 and TRBJ1-1, with a weak D call TRBD1 (5 bases). CDR3 size: 14 residues. V was cut by 2 bases and J by 8 bases, with 15 bases left in between. Per the germline V gene, CDR1 is SNHLY and CDR2 is FYNNEI.

This clone was observed once. The V gene is TRBV7-9, the J gene TRBJ1-1; D unclear. Germline lookup yields CDR1 SEHNR and CDR2 FQNEAQ (reference sequence). Deletions cut 2 bases from V and 6 bases from J, with 7 bases between. The CDR3 contains 12 residues. CDR3 sequence reads: CASSLRGAEAFF. For the CDR3, the DNA is TGTGCCAGCAGCTTAAGAGGAGCTGAAGCTTTCTTT.

V is TRBV6-6 and J is TRBJ2-7; 11 positions match TRBD2. The CDR3 extends over 15 amino acids. V shed 5 bases, J shed 2 bases, and the junction held 5 bases outside the gene matches. In germline, CDR1 is MNHNY, CDR2 SVGAGI (reference sequence). This chain's CDR3 is CASSQGLAATYEQYF. The CDR3 DNA is TGTGCCAGCAGTCAGGGACTAGCGGCGACCTACGAGCAGTACTTC.

V and J are TRBV7-8 and TRBJ1-3; 7 nucleotides line up with TRBD1. CDR3 length: 18 amino acids. V shed 5 bases and J 0 bases; nucleotides not matched to a gene: 13. In germline, CDR1 is SGHVS, CDR2 FQNEAQ. The DNA for the CDR3 is TGTGCCAGCAGCCCCCCAAGGGCAGGGGGGCACTCTGGAAACACCATATATTTT. Encoded protein: CASSPPRAGGHSGNTIYF.

The chain employs TRBV2 and TRBJ2-1, with 7 bases aligning to TRBD1. The germline CDR1 and CDR2 sequences are SNHLY and FYNNEI. J lost 7 bases, V lost 7 bases, and 4 bases had no gene match. There are 12 residues in the CDR3. CDR3: CASNTGENEQFF. The CDR3 bases are TGTGCCAGCAATACAGGGGAGAATGAGCAGTTCTTC. The entire variable domain, with the rest obtained from reference TRBV2 and TRBJ2-1, is as follows: EPEVTQTPSHQVTQMGQEVILRCVPISNHLYFYWYRQILGQKVEFLVSFYNNEISEKSEIFDDQFSVERPDGSNFTLKIRSTKLEDSAMYFCASNTGENEQFFGPGTRLTVL.

This clone occurred once. V usage is TRBV7-8 and J usage is TRBJ2-2, with TRBD2 matching over 7 bases. Germline V lookup: CDR1 SGHVS, CDR2 FQNEAQ. Germline trimming cut 5 bases from V and 4 bases from J; bases unmatched to any gene: 7. This CDR3 comprises 15 residues. The CDR3 DNA sequence: TGTGCCAGCAGCAGCGGGAATCGGGTCACCGGGGAGCTGTTTTTT. It codes for CASSSGNRVTGELFF.

Regarding this clone: A junction end diverges from the germline sequence, so it may reflect a read error. The J gene is TRBJ2-7, the V gene TRBV6-5; 7 bases line up with TRBD2. The germline V gene has CDR1 MNHEY and CDR2 SVGAGI. This CDR3 has 13 residues. The CDR3 bases are TGTGCCAGCAGCACAGGACTAGGCTACGAGCAGCACTTC. Translated: CASSTGLGYEQHF.

V is TRBV27 and J is TRBJ2-3; 10 nucleotides align to TRBD2. The junction had 10 bases not matched to a gene; V was cut back by 5 bases and J by 5 bases. This CDR3 has 16 amino acids. Per the germline V gene, CDR1 is MNHEY and CDR2 is SMNVEV (reference sequence). DNA for the CDR3: TGTGCCAGCAGTAACCCCTTGGGACTAGCGTTAGATACGCAGTATTTT. Protein product: CASSNPLGLALDTQYF.

The chain carries TRBV19 and TRBJ2-7, with D unclear. This CDR3 comprises 15 residues. V was pared by 10 bases and J by 2 bases, with 21 bases between. Germline V gene sequence: CDR1 LNHDA, CDR2 SQIVND (reference sequence). The CDR3 sequence: CATSSPKNTAYEQYF. The CDR3 nucleotides are TGTGCCACCTCAAGTCCAAAAAATACTGCCTACGAGCAGTACTTC.

The chain links TRBV7-9 to TRBJ1-2; a weak D match, TRBD1 (5 bases). V lost 2 bases, J lost 0 bases, and 13 bases lay in between. There are 16 residues in the CDR3. Germline lookup yields CDR1 SEHNR and CDR2 FQNEAQ (reference sequence). The CDR3 DNA is TGTGCCAGCAGCTTAACAGGTTCATTAGCTAACTATGGCTACACCTTC. Protein sequence: CASSLTGSLANYGYTF.

This clone was seen just once. The chain links TRBV6-5 to TRBJ2-7; 9 nucleotides line up with TRBD2. The CDR3 is made up of 15 amino acids. Looked up from germline, CDR1 is MNHEY and CDR2 is SVGAGI. J gave up 0 bases and V 2 bases, and 2 bases lay outside the gene matches. CDR3 sequence reads: CASSYSGRPSYEQYF. For the CDR3, the DNA is TGTGCCAGCAGTTACAGCGGGAGGCCCTCCTACGAGCAGTACTTC.

V usage is TRBV27 and J usage is TRBJ2-1; perhaps TRBD2 as D (6 bases). The CDR3 extends over 15 amino acids. Looked up from germline, CDR1 is MNHEY and CDR2 is SMNVEV (reference sequence). Trimming took off 5 bases at V and 8 bases at J, with 19 bases between the two ends. The chain's CDR3 is CASSLGGIQGDEQFF. The CDR3 region has the DNA TGTGCCAGCAGTCTTGGGGGGATCCAAGGGGATGAGCAGTTCTTC.

This clone has only a few counts. The chain employs TRBV9 and TRBJ2-7; D is ambiguous. CDR1 and CDR2 from the germline V gene are SGDLS and YYNGEE. This CDR3 is built from 15 residues. V was trimmed by 0 bases and J by 2 bases, leaving 12 bases between them. The CDR3 reads CASSVAPARTYEQYF. In DNA, the CDR3 is TGTGCCAGCAGCGTAGCTCCCGCTAGGACCTACGAGCAGTACTTC.

The chain has TRBV4-1 and TRBJ2-5; 7 nucleotides align to TRBD1. This CDR3 has 15 residues. In germline, CDR1 is MGHRA, CDR2 YSYEKL. V shed 1 base and J 5 bases; nucleotides not matched to a gene: 7. Written as DNA, the CDR3 is TGCGCCAGCAGCCAAGTTTTGAAGGGGGCGGAGACCCAGTACTTC. It codes for CASSQVLKGAETQYF.

The chain recombines TRBV7-2 with TRBJ2-1; 8 bases fit TRBD2. V trimming: 5 bases; J trimming: 6 bases; junction bases outside the gene matches: 12. CDR1 is SGHTA, CDR2 FQGNSA, per germline. The CDR3 runs to 16 residues. CDR3 in DNA: TGTGCCAGCAGCCTTCAACATAATAGCGGGGTCAATGAGCAGTTCTTC. The encoded protein is CASSLQHNSGVNEQFF.

This clone has only a few counts. The chain employs TRBV7-2 and TRBJ2-3, with 10 nucleotides matching TRBD2. J lost 7 bases, V lost 4 bases, and 8 bases had no gene match. Germline V CDR1 and CDR2: SGHTA, FQGNSA. CDR3 length: 15 residues. The CDR3 DNA reads TGTGCCAGCAGCTCCCCAGCGGGAGGGCCTCATACGCAGTATTTT. Its protein product is CASSSPAGGPHTQYF.

The chain combines TRBV4-3 with TRBJ2-3, with a possible D match to TRBD2 (6 bases). Trimming stripped 1 base from V and 2 bases from J, with 13 bases between. In germline, CDR1 is LGHNA, CDR2 YSLEER. The CDR3 is 16 amino acids. The CDR3 sequence is CASSQANREFTDTQYF. The CDR3 region has the DNA TGCGCCAGCAGCCAAGCGAACCGGGAGTTCACAGATACGCAGTATTTT.

V gene TRBV2 combines with J gene TRBJ2-7, with 9 bases aligning to TRBD2. The V segment lost 8 bases and the J segment 1 base; nucleotides outside the gene matches: 0. There are 12 residues in the CDR3. Germline assignment: CDR1 SNHLY and CDR2 FYNNEI. The CDR3 bases are TGTGCCAGCCTAGCGGGGTCCTACGAGCAGTACTTC. It yields the protein CASLAGSYEQYF.

The J gene is TRBJ2-3, the V gene TRBV7-3; D remains unclear. Germline assignment: CDR1 SGHTA and CDR2 FQGTGA. V lost 2 bases and J lost 6, with 6 bases in between. The CDR3 is 12 amino acids. This CDR3 reads CASSLYSDTQYF. CDR3 in DNA: TGTGCCAGCAGCTTATATTCGGATACGCAGTATTTT.

The chain links TRBV12-5 to TRBJ2-5; TRBD2 agrees at 12 bases. V lost 4 bases and J lost 5; bases outside the gene matches: 8. Germline loops: CDR1 LGHNT, CDR2 FRNRAP. The CDR3 spans 16 residues. Here the CDR3 DNA reads TGTGCTAGTGGTTCGTACGGACTAGCGGGGAGGGAGACCCAGTACTTC. This encodes CASGSYGLAGRETQYF.

This rearrangement joins TRBV28 to TRBJ2-2, with D possibly matching TRBD1 (5 bases). V shed 7 bases and J shed 7 bases, with 13 bases lying between them. This CDR3 is built from 13 residues. Germline V gene lookup returns CDR1 MDHEN and CDR2 SYDVKM. CDR3 sequence (DNA): TGTGCCAGCACCCCAGGGTGGGTCGGGGAGCTGTTTTTT. Its translation is CASTPGWVGELFF.

This clone was seen only once. The chain couples TRBV5-1 to TRBJ2-1, with TRBD2 matching 9 bases. There are 18 residues in the CDR3. After removal of 1 base from V and 3 bases from J, the junction contained 11 bases not matched to a gene. Germline V gives CDR1 SGHRS, CDR2 YFSETQ. The DNA of the CDR3 is TGCGCCAGCAGCTTGTTTGGGGAGCTGCGGGAGGGCTACAATGAGCAGTTCTTC. Protein sequence: CASSLFGELREGYNEQFF.

This chain joins TRBV5-6 and TRBJ1-2; no definite D call. Deletions cut 2 bases from V and 10 bases from J, with 18 bases between. CDR1 SGHDT and CDR2 YYEEEE come from the germline V gene. The CDR3 totals 14 residues. CDR3 residues: CASSFSGRTQVYTF. The DNA of the CDR3 is TGTGCCAGCAGCTTCTCAGGCCGGACTCAAGTCTACACCTTC.